The T cell receptor (beta chain) described here comes from a study of response to subunit inactivated influenza vaccine. Findings and limits, study-wide: Authors suggested each seasonal influenza vaccination recruits few new T cells.

Worth noting for this clonotype: Antigen unknown.

Germline CDR1 reads DFQATT; CDR2 reads SNEGSKA (reference sequence). V was shortened by 3 bases and J by 3 bases, with 18 bases between the two germline ends. This CDR3 is built from 16 residues. TCRdb itself ran the RT-PCR reads through MiXCR, one entry per CDR3 protein. The sample consists of over 750,000 distinct CDR3 sequences, 21% of them appearing once. This sequence originates from a man aged 45 to 65 who received an inactivated influenza vaccine. The sequences come from PBMCs from blood, collected 4 to 6 days after vaccination. This chain connects TRBV20-1 to TRBJ1-5, with D perhaps matching TRBD1 (6 bases). The CDR3 DNA is TGCAGTGCTAGGAAACCAGGACAGCAAGTCAATCAGCCCCAGCATTTT. It codes for CSARKPGQQVNQPQHF.